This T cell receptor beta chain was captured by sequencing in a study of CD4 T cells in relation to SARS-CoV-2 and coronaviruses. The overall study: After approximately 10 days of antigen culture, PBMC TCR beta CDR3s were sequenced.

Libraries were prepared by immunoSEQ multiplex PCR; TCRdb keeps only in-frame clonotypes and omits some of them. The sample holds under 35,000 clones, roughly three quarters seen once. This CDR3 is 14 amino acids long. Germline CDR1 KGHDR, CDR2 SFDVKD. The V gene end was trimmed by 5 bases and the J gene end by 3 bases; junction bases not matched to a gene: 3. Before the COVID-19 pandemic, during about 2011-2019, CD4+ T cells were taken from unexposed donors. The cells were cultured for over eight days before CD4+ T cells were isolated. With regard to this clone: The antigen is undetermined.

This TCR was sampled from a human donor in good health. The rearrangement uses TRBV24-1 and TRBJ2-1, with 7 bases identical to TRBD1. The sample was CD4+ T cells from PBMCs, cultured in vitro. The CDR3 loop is CATSGAGGYNEQFF. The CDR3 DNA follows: TGTGCCACCAGTGGGGCAGGGGGCTACAATGAGCAGTTCTTC.